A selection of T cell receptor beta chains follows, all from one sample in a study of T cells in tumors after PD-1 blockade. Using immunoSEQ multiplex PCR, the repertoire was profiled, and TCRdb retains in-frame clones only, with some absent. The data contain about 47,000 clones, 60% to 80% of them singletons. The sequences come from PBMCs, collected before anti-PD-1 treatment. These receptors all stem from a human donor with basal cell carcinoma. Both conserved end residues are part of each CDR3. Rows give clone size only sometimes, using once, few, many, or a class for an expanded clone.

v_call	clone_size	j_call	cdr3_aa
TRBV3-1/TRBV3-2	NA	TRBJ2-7	CASSLGGYEQYF
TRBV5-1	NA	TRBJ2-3	CASSLDRGIGTDTQYF
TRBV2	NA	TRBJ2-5	CASAQGRETQYF
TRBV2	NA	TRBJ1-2	CASSPDNLSTGGYGYTF
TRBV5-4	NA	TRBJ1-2	CASSIGTPGSNYGYTF
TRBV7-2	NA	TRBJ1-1	CASSFRSGSAMNTEAFF
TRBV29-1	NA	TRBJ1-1	CSVPQGNTEAFF
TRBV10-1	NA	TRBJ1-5	CASSAGLGQPQHF
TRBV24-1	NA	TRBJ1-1	CATRSGVSEAFF
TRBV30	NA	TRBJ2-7	CAWGTRREQYF
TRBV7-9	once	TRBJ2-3	CASSLGSGGDTQYF
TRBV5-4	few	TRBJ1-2	CASSLEQIYGYTF
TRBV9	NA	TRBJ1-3	CASSTTGGSSLSLSGNTIYF
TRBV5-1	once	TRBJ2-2	CASSLAVLGPDRGVSGELFF
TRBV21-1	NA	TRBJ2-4	CASSGSATKNIQYF
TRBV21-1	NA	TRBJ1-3	CASSRTGASGNTIYF
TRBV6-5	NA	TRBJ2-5	CASSYSGRQETQYF
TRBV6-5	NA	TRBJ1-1	CASRPSGGSTEAFF
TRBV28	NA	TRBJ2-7	CASSTTRTGPSEQYF
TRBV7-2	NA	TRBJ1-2	CASSPGQVLAAGYTF
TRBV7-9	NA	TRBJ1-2	CASSTLVTGVANYGYTF
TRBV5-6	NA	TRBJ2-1	CASSPWGNEQFF
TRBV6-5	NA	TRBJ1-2	CASSSGGGSYGYTF
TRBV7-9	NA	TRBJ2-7	CASSPSWGTGYEQYF
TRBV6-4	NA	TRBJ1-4	CASRAGHSSNEKLFF
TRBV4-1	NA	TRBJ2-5	CASSLRTGLGETQYF